This TCR beta chain was sequenced for a study of technical replicates of blood from a few donors. From germline, CDR1 is LNHDA and CDR2 SQIVND (reference sequence). V dropped 8 bases and J dropped 7 bases, with 20 bases sitting between them. The CDR3 runs to 14 residues. TCRdb's copy holds only in-frame clones and misses some; the assay was immunoSEQ multiplex PCR. Among approximately 75,000 clones listed, roughly four fifths were seen once. The rearrangement links TRBV19 to TRBJ1-2; D gene uncertain. This clonotype was sampled from a human donor in good health. Some clones in this sample may be carry-over from other donors' samples. The specimen was PBMCs. The CDR3 nucleotides read TGTGCCAGTCCCCCCCGCGACTTCGTTGGTGGCTACACCTTC. This codes for CASPPRDFVGGYTF.